The 17 T cell receptor beta chains in this list originate from one sample, sequenced in a study of cytomegalovirus exposure and HLA in healthy donors. Primers: 60 Vbeta forward and 13 Jbeta reverse. Generated by immunoSEQ multiplex PCR, the TCRdb table keeps only in-frame clones and is missing some. The repertoire includes 40,000 or so clones, 60% to 80% of them detected once, and about 1.5% sits in the top ten. The sample comprised PBMCs. These receptors were taken from a man younger than 45 in good health and CMV-seronegative.

The rearrangement links TRBV28 to TRBJ2-7; 7 bases align to TRBD1. Germline CDR1 MDHEN, CDR2 SYDVKM. CDR3 length: 12 residues. The junction had 4 bases not matched to a gene; V was cut back by 7 bases and J by 4 bases. The CDR3 protein is CASKGAVYEQYF. In DNA form, the CDR3 reads TGTGCCAGCAAGGGGGCCGTTTACGAGCAGTACTTC.

This clone was counted only a few times. DNA for the CDR3: TGTGCCAGCAGCTTAGAAGGGGGGGCAGGGGGCTACACCTTC. Amino acid sequence: CASSLEGGAGGYTF. The chain couples TRBV7-2 to TRBJ1-2; D is perhaps TRBD1 (6 bases). Germline lookup yields CDR1 SGHTA and CDR2 FQGNSA. V shed 1 base and J shed 8 bases, with 14 bases lying between them. The CDR3 has 14 residues.

This sequence joins TRBV7-2 and TRBJ1-3; the D is unclear. Trimming cost V 5 bases and J 6 bases, with 14 bases left between them. CDR3 length: 14 amino acids. CDR1 and CDR2 (germline): SGHTA, FQGNSA. This chain's CDR3 is CASSSVVGLNTIYF. DNA for the CDR3: TGTGCCAGCAGCAGTGTCGTGGGCTTAAACACCATATATTTT.

J is TRBJ1-4 and V is TRBV28, with 7 bases that match TRBD1. The trim removed 4 bases at V and 6 bases at J, leaving 5 bases unmatched. The CDR3 loop spans 14 amino acids. Per the germline V gene, CDR1 is MDHEN and CDR2 is SYDVKM. The CDR3 DNA is TGTGCCAGCAGTTCACCCGGGACAGATGAAAAACTGTTTTTT. This translates into CASSSPGTDEKLFF.

The gene calls are TRBV5-1 and TRBJ2-1, with D possibly matching TRBD2 (6 bases). The germline gives CDR1 SGHRS, CDR2 YFSETQ. The length of the CDR3 is 15 residues. V dropped 0 bases and J dropped 4 bases, with 11 bases sitting between them. CDR3 DNA sequence: TGCGCCAGCAGCTTGGGGGCGGGAATGTACAATGAGCAGTTCTTC. This encodes CASSLGAGMYNEQFF.

V and J are TRBV7-2 and TRBJ1-1; 9 bases are shared with TRBD1. CDR1 is SGHTA, CDR2 FQGNSA, per germline. V gave up 2 bases and J gave up 5 bases; unmatched junction bases: 6. The CDR3 has 15 amino acids. The CDR3 protein is CASSLNRGPGTEAFF. The DNA for the CDR3 is TGTGCCAGCAGCTTAAACAGGGGGCCAGGGACTGAAGCTTTCTTT.

The chain uses TRBV7-6 and TRBJ2-3; TRBD2 might be the D (5 bases). The germline V gene encodes CDR1 SGHVS and CDR2 FNYEAQ. Between the trimmed V and J ends, which lost 4 bases and 0 bases, there was a span of 11 bases. The CDR3 totals 15 residues. Here the CDR3 DNA reads TGTGCCAGCAGCTACTCCACGGGGAGCACAGATACGCAGTATTTT. Protein sequence: CASSYSTGSTDTQYF.

A remark on this clone: An end of the junction differs from the germline gene, which may be a read error. This sequence joins TRBV7-9 and TRBJ2-7, with D tentatively TRBD1 (5 bases). The CDR3 length is 14 residues. Looked up from germline, CDR1 is SEHNR and CDR2 is FQNEAQ (reference sequence). CDR3 nucleotides: TGTTCCAGCAGCCACCTCGACAGTTCCTACGAGCAGTACTTC. This gives the protein CSSSHLDSSYEQYF.

The rearrangement links TRBV5-4 to TRBJ2-7, with D perhaps matching TRBD2 (6 bases). Germline values: CDR1 SGHNT, CDR2 YYREEE (reference sequence). With 0 bases removed from V and 4 bases from J, the gap between germline ends came to 8 bases. The CDR3 has 13 amino acids. CDR3 nucleotides: TGTGCCAGCAGCTTGGGCGGGACTTACGAGCAGTACTTC. Its protein product is CASSLGGTYEQYF.

This chain uses TRBV10-1 with TRBJ2-1; 11 positions agree with TRBD2. V shed 5 bases and J 6 bases; nucleotides not matched to a gene: 6. The CDR3 runs 15 residues. Germline V gene data show CDR1 as WNHNN and CDR2 as SYGVQD (reference sequence). CDR3 nucleotide sequence: TGCGCCAGCAGTCCAACTAGCGGGAGAAGCAATGAGCAGTTCTTC. Its protein product is CASSPTSGRSNEQFF.

V usage is TRBV6-6 and J usage is TRBJ1-2; possible D gene TRBD1, 5 bases. The CDR3 covers 13 residues. V lost 4 bases to trimming and J lost 6 bases, with 12 bases between them. Germline V gene sequence: CDR1 MNHNY, CDR2 SVGAGI (reference sequence). The CDR3 is CASSSRQTDGYTF. CDR3 bases: TGTGCCAGCAGTTCCAGACAGACCGATGGCTACACCTTC.

This sequence joins TRBV4-2 and TRBJ1-6, with D maybe TRBD1 (5 bases). The CDR3 contains 14 residues. V was cut by 0 bases and J by 8 bases, with 8 bases left in between. Looked up from germline, CDR1 is LGHNA and CDR2 is YNFKEQ. The CDR3 region has the DNA TGTGCCAGCAGCCAAGATTGGGGGGATTCACCCCTCCACTTT. It encodes CASSQDWGDSPLHF.

The sample holds a few counts of this clone. The gene calls are TRBV4-3 and TRBJ2-5; 10 bases are shared with TRBD2. Germline loops: CDR1 LGHNA, CDR2 YSLEER. V lost 3 bases, J lost 5 bases, and 3 bases stayed unmatched. The CDR3 is 14 amino acids. The CDR3 nucleotides are TGCGCCAGCAGCCACCTAGCGGGAGAGGAGACCCAGTACTTC. Its translation is CASSHLAGEETQYF.

The rearrangement links TRBV7-3 to TRBJ1-2; tentative D call: TRBD1 (5 bases). The CDR3 runs 14 residues. Trimming cost V 0 bases and J 8 bases, with 13 bases left between them. The germline V gene has CDR1 SGHTA and CDR2 FQGTGA. CDR3 protein: CASSLTDQGLGYTF. The DNA of the CDR3 is TGTGCCAGCAGCTTAACCGACCAGGGATTGGGCTACACCTTC.

V gene TRBV28 combines with J gene TRBJ1-5; 8 bases fit TRBD1. The germline CDR1 and CDR2 sequences are MDHEN and SYDVKM. This CDR3 is 14 amino acids long. The trim removed 4 bases at V and 6 bases at J, leaving 5 bases unmatched. The CDR3, as DNA: TGTGCCAGCAGTTCAGGACAGGGACGTCAGCCCCAGCATTTT. Its protein product is CASSSGQGRQPQHF.

This chain uses TRBV5-1 with TRBJ1-4; D is unresolved. Germline-derived CDR1 and CDR2 are SGHRS and YFSETQ. The CDR3 covers 13 residues. Trimming stripped 8 bases from V and 0 bases from J, with 8 bases between. Written as DNA, the CDR3 is TGCGCCAGTGGGCCCGCAACTAATGAAAAACTGTTTTTT. It yields the protein CASGPATNEKLFF.

The chain couples TRBV5-4 to TRBJ2-3; 9 bases fit TRBD1. The ends lost 4 bases at V and 0 bases at J; junction bases unmatched: 6. Per germline, CDR1 SGHNT and CDR2 YYREEE (reference sequence). This CDR3 is built from 16 residues. Here the CDR3 reads CASSVDRGYSTDTQYF. The CDR3 nucleotides are TGTGCCAGCAGCGTGGACAGGGGTTATAGCACAGATACGCAGTATTTT.